This TCR beta chain was identified during a study of cytomegalovirus exposure and HLA in healthy donors. The table lists this clone with a few counts. Antigen specificity is unknown. Points from the study as a whole: A list of more than 150 TCR beta chains associated with cytomegalovirus was given. A link between a missense DCLRE1C variant and TCR beta V- and J-gene trimming emerged from a later analysis. Rare TCR sequences predominated, though certain public TCRs were found in many donors. Previous analysis showed most TCR beta V segments were productive about 87% or about 30% of the time.

There are 15 residues in the CDR3. CDR1 and CDR2 from the germline V gene are MDHEN and SYDVKM. Trimming removed 5 bases from V and 3 bases from J, with 16 bases in between. 60 Vbeta and 13 Jbeta primers were used in PCR. TCRdb's table, derived via immunoSEQ multiplex PCR, lists solely in-frame clones and lacks some. The data contain approximately 100,000 clones, around 73% of them singletons. The gene calls are TRBV28 and TRBJ1-2; D ambiguous. Sequencing was carried out using PBMCs. This sequence originates from a man in his forties in good health and CMV-seronegative. This CDR3 is CASSAFLKRDYGYTF. CDR3 DNA: TGTGCCAGCAGTGCCTTTTTGAAGCGGGACTATGGCTACACCTTC.